The following is a TCR beta chain sequence with its context. This clonotype was counted between two and nine times. What this receptor recognizes is not known. Base quality data are lacking; no much larger clone is found one base away. Sequencing instrument: Illumina HiSeq 1500. In-frame beta chains were kept once TCRdb had trimmed the public reads at Q25 with fastp and called clones with MiXCR. Under each unique CDR3 protein, matching rows form one entry showing the most common genes and DNA. For this sample there are some 250,000 distinct CDR3 sequences; roughly 9% appear just once. Approximately 15% of the sample is taken by the ten largest. This sample was included in a study of T cell repertoires in cytomegalovirus infection (dated by TCRdb to the late 2010s). A note on the overall study: Because public TCR beta signatures pointed to carriage of CMV infection together with the matching HLA type, the HLA type of each donor mattered for the analysis.

CDR1 and CDR2 (SGHTA, FQGNSA) derive from the germline V gene. V gives up 2 bases and J gives up 6 bases, and the segment between their germline ends measures 8 bases. From cysteine to phenylalanine, the CDR3 is 13 amino acids long. The CDR3 DNA has 39 bases and is translated from base 1. General conclusions and limits of the study: Cumulative frequency of public TCR beta family members discriminated carriers of CMV infection plus the relevant HLA type in this cohort and an independent approximately 400-donor cohort. The ex vivo response was dominated by HLA-C-restricted CMV-specific TCR beta clonotypes, which also provided the single most frequent clonotype in two of eight donors.

The V gene is TRBV7-2 and the J gene is TRBJ1-5, with the D gene not clear enough to name. The TCR sequence derives from a human donor in good health (CMV status not recorded). Some clones in this sample may be carry-over from other donors' samples. Sample: PBMCs. The sequenced DNA is TGTGCCAGCAGCTTATTCGCGGCTCAGCCCCAGCATTTT. It codes for CASSLFAAQPQHF.